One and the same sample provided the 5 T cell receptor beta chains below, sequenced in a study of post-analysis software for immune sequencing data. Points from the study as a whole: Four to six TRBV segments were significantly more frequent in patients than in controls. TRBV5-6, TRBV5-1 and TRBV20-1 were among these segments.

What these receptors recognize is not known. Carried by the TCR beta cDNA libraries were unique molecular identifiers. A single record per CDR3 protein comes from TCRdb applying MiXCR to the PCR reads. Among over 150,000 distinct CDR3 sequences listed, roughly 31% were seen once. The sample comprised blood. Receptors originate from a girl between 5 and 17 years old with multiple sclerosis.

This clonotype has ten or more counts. The CDR3, as DNA: TGCAGCGTTGGGGTTAAACGGGGAGGGCGAAACTCCTACGAGCAGTACTTC. This sequence encodes CSVGVKRGGRNSYEQYF. The chain joins TRBV29-1 to TRBJ2-7; 7 bases are a match to TRBD2. CDR1 and CDR2 (germline): SQVTM, ANQGSEA. CDR3 length: 17 residues. Germline trimming cut 4 bases from V and 0 bases from J; bases unmatched to any gene: 15.

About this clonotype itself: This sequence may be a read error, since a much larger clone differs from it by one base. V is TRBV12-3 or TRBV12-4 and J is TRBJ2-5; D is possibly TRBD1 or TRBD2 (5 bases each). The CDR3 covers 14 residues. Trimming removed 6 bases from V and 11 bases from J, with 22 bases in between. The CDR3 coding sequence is TGTGCCAGCAGCAGCACCGGGACGCTTTATGAGCAGTACTTC. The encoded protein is CASSSTGTLYEQYF.

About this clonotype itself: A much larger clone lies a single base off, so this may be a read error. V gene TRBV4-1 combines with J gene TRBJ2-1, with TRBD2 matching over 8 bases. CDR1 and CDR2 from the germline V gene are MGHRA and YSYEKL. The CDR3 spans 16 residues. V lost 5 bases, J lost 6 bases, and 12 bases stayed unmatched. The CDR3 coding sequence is TGCGCCAGCAGCTCATCCGGGACTAGGCTCCCCAATGAGCAGTTCTTC. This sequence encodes CASSSSGTRLPNEQFF.

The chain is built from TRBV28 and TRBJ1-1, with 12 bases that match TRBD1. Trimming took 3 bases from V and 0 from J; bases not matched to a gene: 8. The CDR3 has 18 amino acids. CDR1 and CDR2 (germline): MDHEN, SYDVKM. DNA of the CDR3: TGTGCCAGCAGTTTCATCGGGACAGGGGGCGTGATGAACACTGAAGCTTTCTTT. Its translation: CASSFIGTGGVMNTEAFF. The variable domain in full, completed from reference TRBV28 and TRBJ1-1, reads DVKVTQSSRYLVKRTGEKVFLECVQDMDHENMFWYRQDPGLGLRLIYFSYDVKMKEKGDIPEGYSVSREKKERFSLILESASTNQTSMYLCASSFIGTGGVMNTEAFFGQGTRLTVV.

CDR3 region: CSARLAGGGIYEQFF. DNA for the CDR3: TGCAGTGCTAGACTAGCGGGAGGGGGGATCTATGAGCAGTTCTTC. V gene TRBV20-1 combines with J gene TRBJ2-1; TRBD2 aligns across 12 bases. This CDR3 spans 15 amino acids. Trimming took 2 bases from V and 8 from J; bases not matched to a gene: 7. Germline V CDR1 and CDR2: DFQATT, SNEGSKA (reference sequence).